This T cell receptor (beta chain) was retrieved from a study of T-cell memory formation after mild COVID-19. Points from the study as a whole: The appearance of some responding clones in pre-infection memory suggested that cross-reactive memory joined. Most CD4+ clones that shrank were in CM and EM, while CD8+ ones turned up in EMRA.

This clonotype was observed a handful of times. Its antigen is still unknown. In TCRdb, the 5' RACE reads were re-called with MiXCR into one record per CDR3 protein. The table has fewer than 500,000 distinct CDR3 sequences, about 23% seen once; the top ten hold around 12%. The V and J ends lost 0 bases and 2 bases respectively, with 13 bases between them. Germline V CDR1 and CDR2: SGDLS, YYNGEE. The length of the CDR3 is 16 residues. The receptor was isolated from an adult woman who had mild COVID-19 (a few samples of this study predate the infection). Cell type and time point are not known. The chain couples TRBV9 to TRBJ2-3, with unresolved D. The specimen sequenced was PBMCs or a T cell subset sorted from them (not recorded which). The CDR3 DNA sequence: TGTGCCAGCAGCGTAGAGGCTAGATCAGCCACAGATACGCAGTATTTT. Translation gives CASSVEARSATDTQYF.